These T cell receptor beta chains were read from a single sample in a study of blood T cells in healthy people across ages. TCRdb passed the 5' RACE reads through MiXCR, listing each CDR3 protein once. The profile covers over 600,000 distinct CDR3 sequences, with 46% appearing a single time and roughly 18% taken by the ten largest. Input material: blood. The source of these receptors is a man older than 75 in good health. The CDR3 runs from the conserved cysteine through the conserved F or W. A D gene is named only where the DNA matches it firmly. The size field is filled for only some rows; it gives once, few, many or a size class.

len	v_gene	d_gene	j_gene	abundance	CDR3aa	CDR3nt
15	TRBV11-2	-	TRBJ2-1	few	CASSLQGFSYNEQFF	TGTGCCAGCAGCTTACAGGGCTTCTCCTACAATGAGCAGTTCTTC
16	TRBV5-5	TRBD1	TRBJ2-7	few	CASSLEGGVSSYEQYF	TGTGCCAGCAGCTTGGAAGGGGGCGTTAGCTCCTACGAGCAGTACTTC
14	TRBV20-1	TRBD1	TRBJ1-4	-	CSARAGTVNEKLFF	TGCAGTGCTAGAGCGGGGACAGTTAATGAAAAACTGTTTTTT
12	TRBV20-1	-	TRBJ2-7	few	CSASGITNEQYF	TGCAGTGCTAGCGGGATTACCAACGAGCAGTACTTC
14	TRBV6-1	-	TRBJ2-5	-	CASSPYRTEETQYF	TGTGCCAGCAGTCCATATCGGACGGAAGAGACCCAGTACTTC
13	TRBV10-3	-	TRBJ2-1	once	CAISGGLRETQFF	TGTGCCATCAGTGGGGGGTTGAGAGAGACCCAGTTCTTC
15	TRBV24-1	TRBD2	TRBJ2-3	few	CATVHSGTNTDTQYF	TGTGCCACCGTCCATTCCGGGACTAACACAGATACGCAGTATTTT
13	TRBV20-1	-	TRBJ1-5	-	CSAEGSFNQPQHF	TGCAGTGCGGAGGGCTCTTTCAATCAGCCCCAGCATTTT
15	TRBV5-4	TRBD2	TRBJ2-7	-	CASTSWSSGIDEQYF	TGTGCCAGCACCTCCTGGAGTAGCGGGATAGACGAGCAGTACTTC
13	TRBV29-1	-	TRBJ2-5	-	CSVDRPTSLEQYF	TGCAGCGTAGACAGGCCTACCTCCCTTGAGCAGTACTTC
13	TRBV5-8	-	TRBJ1-1	-	CASSLSVRAEAFF	TGTGCCAGCAGCTTGTCGGTCAGGGCTGAAGCTTTCTTT
16	TRBV5-1	-	TRBJ2-3	-	CASSLGQGTSTDTQYF	TGCGCCAGCAGCTTGGGTCAGGGAACGAGCACAGATACGCAGTATTTT
15	TRBV18	-	TRBJ1-4	-	CASSPYRTENEKLFF	TGTGCCAGCTCACCCTACCGGACAGAGAATGAAAAACTGTTTTTT
15	TRBV11-3	-	TRBJ1-1	-	CASSSSTAMNTEAFF	TGTGCCAGCAGCTCAAGTACAGCCATGAACACTGAAGCTTTCTTT
15	TRBV10-3	-	TRBJ1-5	once	CAISESASSNQPQHF	TGTGCCATCAGTGAGTCTGCGAGCAGCAATCAGCCCCAGCATTTT
13	TRBV10-3	-	TRBJ2-3	few	CAISESAADTQYF	TGTGCCATCAGTGAGTCCGCCGCAGATACGCAGTATTTT
14	TRBV5-6	-	TRBJ2-7	-	CASSSRRGNYEQYF	TGTGCCAGCAGCTCCCGGCGAGGGAACTACGAGCAGTACTTC
15	TRBV28	TRBD2	TRBJ2-3	-	CASSLGASGGGTQYF	TGTGCCAGCAGTTTGGGTGCGAGCGGGGGGGGTACGCAGTATTTT
14	TRBV24-1	TRBD2	TRBJ2-7	-	CATSAPGLPYEQYF	TGTGCCACCAGTGCACCGGGACTACCCTACGAGCAGTACTTC
16	TRBV20-1	TRBD2	TRBJ2-3	many	CSAYVTSGEGTDTQYF	TGCAGTGCGTACGTGACTAGCGGAGAAGGCACAGATACGCAGTATTTT
13	TRBV4-2	-	TRBJ2-3	few	CASSQVSTDTQYF	TGTGCCAGCAGCCAAGTTAGCACAGATACGCAGTATTTT
16	TRBV7-2	TRBD1	TRBJ1-4	-	CASSLDWDRSGEKLFF	TGTGCCAGCAGCTTAGATTGGGACAGGTCGGGTGAAAAACTGTTTTTT
15	TRBV5-1	-	TRBJ2-7	once	CASSSSDTYSYEQYF	TGCGCCAGCAGCTCCTCGGACACCTACTCCTACGAGCAGTACTTC
15	TRBV9	-	TRBJ2-2	-	CASSVLSGLTGELFF	TGTGCCAGCAGCGTATTATCCGGGCTCACCGGGGAGCTGTTTTTT
16	TRBV20-1	-	TRBJ2-5	many	CSASHETGGYQETQYF	TGCAGTGCTAGTCACGAAACGGGGGGCTACCAAGAGACCCAGTACTTC
14	TRBV7-2	-	TRBJ2-3	-	CASSHSTSTDTQYF	TGTGCCAGCAGCCACAGCACTAGCACAGATACGCAGTATTTT
17	TRBV7-3	TRBD2	TRBJ2-1	-	CASSHSTSGGFYNEQFF	TGTGCCAGCAGCCACTCCACTAGCGGTGGGTTCTACAATGAGCAGTTCTTC
10	TRBV20-1	-	TRBJ1-1	-	CSAKGPTPFF	TGCAGTGCTAAAGGCCCTACCCCTTTCTTT
14	TRBV20-1	TRBD2	TRBJ2-1	-	CSASGTSPLDEQFF	TGCAGTGCTAGTGGGACTAGCCCTCTGGATGAGCAGTTCTTC
13	TRBV9	-	TRBJ2-7	-	CASSYETTYEQYF	TGTGCCAGCAGCTATGAGACTACCTACGAGCAGTACTTC
17	TRBV21-1	-	TRBJ2-1	many	CASSPRSPLVGYNEQFF	TGTGCCAGCAGCCCCCGATCCCCACTAGTGGGGTACAATGAGCAGTTCTTC
15	TRBV20-1	TRBD2	TRBJ2-5	-	CSARSASGTFGAQYF	TGCAGTGCTAGGTCGGCCAGCGGGACCTTTGGGGCCCAGTACTTC
15	TRBV20-1	-	TRBJ2-1	few	CSARVGRAQRNEQFF	TGCAGTGCTAGAGTGGGGCGGGCCCAGAGGAATGAGCAGTTCTTC
15	TRBV2	TRBD2	TRBJ2-5	few	CASSEGGLAGETQYF	TGTGCCAGCAGTGAAGGGGGCCTAGCGGGAGAGACCCAGTACTTC
17	TRBV6-2/TRBV6-3	TRBD2	TRBJ2-3	few	CASSTRRLAGGGDTQYF	TGTGCCAGCAGTACGCGGAGACTAGCGGGAGGAGGAGATACGCAGTATTTT
18	TRBV20-1	TRBD2	TRBJ2-7	few	CSATARTSGRVIVYEQYF	TGCAGTGCAACCGCCAGGACTAGCGGGAGGGTAATTGTATACGAGCAGTACTTC
15	TRBV2	TRBD1	TRBJ2-5	-	CAIPLLGQGIETQYF	TGTGCCATCCCCCTTCTGGGACAGGGGATAGAGACCCAGTACTTC
16	TRBV6-6	TRBD2	TRBJ2-7	few	CASSPEGGTRSYEQYF	TGTGCCAGCAGCCCCGAAGGAGGGACTAGATCCTACGAGCAGTACTTC
14	TRBV6-1	TRBD1	TRBJ2-5	few	CASNRQGALETQYF	TGTGCCAGCAACCGGCAGGGGGCTTTGGAGACCCAGTACTTC
13	TRBV5-6	-	TRBJ2-7	-	CASSFTGADEQYF	TGTGCCAGCAGCTTCACGGGAGCAGACGAGCAGTACTTC
13	TRBV2	TRBD1	TRBJ2-3	few	CASLLDREDTQYF	TGTGCCAGCCTCCTGGACAGGGAGGATACGCAGTATTTT
13	TRBV28	-	TRBJ2-7	few	CAIEGPEGYEQYF	TGTGCCATCGAGGGCCCCGAGGGATACGAGCAGTACTTC
14	TRBV28	TRBD1	TRBJ1-1	-	CASRSGQGWTEAFF	TGTGCCAGCAGATCTGGACAGGGGTGGACTGAAGCTTTCTTT
17	TRBV7-2	TRBD2	TRBJ2-7	once	CASSLDSGRAVLGEQYF	TGTGCCAGCAGCTTAGATAGCGGGAGGGCCGTACTTGGTGAGCAGTACTTC
13	TRBV27	-	TRBJ1-1	-	CATKTGTDTEAFF	TGTGCCACCAAAACCGGGACGGACACTGAAGCTTTCTTT
15	TRBV5-1	-	TRBJ2-7	once	CASSLLIWGTTEQYF	TGCGCCAGCAGCTTACTCATTTGGGGAACTACCGAGCAGTACTTC
16	TRBV7-8	TRBD1	TRBJ1-6	-	CASSPRPRDRNSPLHF	TGTGCCAGCAGCCCCCGACCTCGGGACAGAAATTCACCCCTCCACTTT
15	TRBV7-3	-	TRBJ2-5	few	CASSRGTSSLETQYF	TGTGCCAGCAGCCGTGGAACGTCGTCGTTGGAGACCCAGTACTTC
15	TRBV12-3/TRBV12-4	TRBD1	TRBJ1-5	-	CTSSFTGASNQPQHF	TGTACCAGCAGCTTCACAGGGGCTAGCAATCAGCCCCAGCATTTT